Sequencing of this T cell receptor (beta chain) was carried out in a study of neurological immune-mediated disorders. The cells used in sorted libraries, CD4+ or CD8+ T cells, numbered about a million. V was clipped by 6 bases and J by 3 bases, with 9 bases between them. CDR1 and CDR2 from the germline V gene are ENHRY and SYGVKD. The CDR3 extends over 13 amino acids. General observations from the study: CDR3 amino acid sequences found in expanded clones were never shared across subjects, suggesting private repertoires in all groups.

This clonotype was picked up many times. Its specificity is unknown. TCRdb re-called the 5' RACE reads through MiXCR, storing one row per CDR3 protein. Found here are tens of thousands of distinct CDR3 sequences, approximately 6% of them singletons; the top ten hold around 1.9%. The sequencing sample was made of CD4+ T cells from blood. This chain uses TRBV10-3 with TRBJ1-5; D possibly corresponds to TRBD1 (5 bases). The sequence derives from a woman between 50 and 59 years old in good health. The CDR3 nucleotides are TGTGCCATCAGGCTGGGGCTCAATCAGCCCCAGCATTTT. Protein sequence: CAIRLGLNQPQHF.